This entry lists 11 T cell receptor beta chains sequenced from one sample in a study of blood T cell repertoires in COVID-19. Here immunoSEQ multiplex PCR was the method, and the copy in TCRdb shows in-frame clones only, minus some. The sample records 50,000 to 75,000 clones, approximately 95% being singletons. Sequencing was done on a sample of peripheral blood. These receptors were collected from a man between 65 and 85 years old with active COVID-19.

V usage is TRBV11-3 and J usage is TRBJ2-3, with D possibly being TRBD1 (7 bases). This CDR3 spans 17 amino acids. V was clipped by 5 bases and J by 0 bases, with 18 bases between them. Per germline, CDR1 SGHNT and CDR2 YENEEA. The CDR3 loop is CASSQGVAAPSTDTQYF. CDR3 in DNA: TGTGCCAGCAGCCAGGGGGTAGCGGCCCCTAGCACAGATACGCAGTATTTT.

V is TRBV6-1 and J is TRBJ1-2, with 10 nucleotides matching TRBD1. Germline V gives CDR1 MNHNS, CDR2 SASEGT. The J segment lost 4 bases and the V segment lost 3 bases, leaving 5 bases of the junction unmatched. The CDR3 contains 15 residues. The CDR3 bases are TGTGCCAGCAGTGACCGACAGGGGGCGACCTATGGCTACACCTTC. Its protein product is CASSDRQGATYGYTF.

The chain combines TRBV7-8 with TRBJ2-1; D is perhaps TRBD2 (5 bases). The CDR3 sequence is 18 residues long. Trimming removed 0 bases at V and 2 bases at J, with 17 bases between. Per the germline V gene, CDR1 is SGHVS and CDR2 is FQNEAQ. The CDR3 here is CASSLAPGLVTPYNEQFF. CDR3 in DNA: TGTGCCAGCAGCTTAGCGCCAGGACTGGTAACCCCCTACAATGAGCAGTTCTTC.

The J gene is TRBJ2-1, the V gene TRBV7-6; 11 bases align to TRBD2. Germline lookup yields CDR1 SGHVS and CDR2 FNYEAQ. V shed 3 bases, J shed 5 bases, and the junction held 3 bases outside the gene matches. The CDR3 loop spans 15 amino acids. The CDR3 loop is CASSLQGLADNEQFF. DNA for the CDR3: TGTGCCAGCAGCTTGCAGGGACTAGCGGACAATGAGCAGTTCTTC.

In this sample, this clone turned up a few times. The J gene is TRBJ2-1, the V gene TRBV7-6, with 9 bases that match TRBD2. The CDR3 length is 15 residues. Trimming removed 2 bases from V and 8 bases from J; junction bases left unmatched: 7. The germline V gene encodes CDR1 SGHVS and CDR2 FNYEAQ. The CDR3 DNA sequence: TGTGCCAGCAGCTTATGGCGGGGGGGCTTCGATGAGCAGTTCTTC. Translating gives CASSLWRGGFDEQFF. Drawing the rest from reference TRBV7-6 and TRBJ2-1, the complete variable domain is GAGVSQSPRYKVTKRGQDVALRCDPISGHVSLYWYRQALGQGPEFLTYFNYEAQQDKSGLPNDRFSAERPEGSISTLTIQRTEQRDSAMYRCASSLWRGGFDEQFFGPGTRLTVL.

The chain uses TRBV10-3 and TRBJ2-1, with 7 nucleotides matching TRBD1. The V segment lost 8 bases and the J segment 0 bases; nucleotides outside the gene matches: 1. The CDR3 is 13 residues long. Germline V CDR1 and CDR2: ENHRY, SYGVKD. The chain's CDR3 is CAIRDSSYNEQFF. The CDR3 nucleotides are TGTGCCATCCGGGACAGCTCCTACAATGAGCAGTTCTTC.

The chain is built from TRBV6-5 and TRBJ2-3; D perhaps matches TRBD2 (5 bases). The germline gives CDR1 MNHEY, CDR2 SVGAGI. The CDR3 is 16 residues long. The V and J ends lost 0 bases and 3 bases respectively, with 13 bases between them. CDR3 nucleotides: TGTGCCAGCAGTTACTCGCTAGCTCCACGGACAGATACGCAGTATTTT. Protein product: CASSYSLAPRTDTQYF.

This chain links TRBV5-6 with TRBJ2-1; D is uncertain. The CDR3 length is 16 residues. Germline V gives CDR1 SGHDT, CDR2 YYEEEE. V was clipped by 3 bases and J by 0 bases, with 13 bases between them. Here the CDR3 DNA reads TGTGCCAGCAGCTCGTACTTCTACAGCTCCTACAATGAGCAGTTCTTC. This translates into CASSSYFYSSYNEQFF. Using reference TRBV5-6 and TRBJ2-1 for the parts outside the CDR3, the full variable domain is DAGVTQSPTHLIKTRGQQVTLRCSPKSGHDTVSWYQQALGQGPQFIFQYYEEEERQRGNFPDRFSGHQFPNYSSELNVNALLLGDSALYLCASSSYFYSSYNEQFFGPGTRLTVL.

This chain joins TRBV10-3 and TRBJ2-1, with 11 nucleotides matching TRBD2. V was pared by 5 bases and J by 6 bases, with 6 bases of the junction left unmatched. The germline V gene encodes CDR1 ENHRY and CDR2 SYGVKD. This CDR3 has 15 amino acids. The CDR3 sequence: CAISQPGLAANEQFF. CDR3 nucleotides: TGTGCCATCAGTCAACCGGGACTAGCGGCCAATGAGCAGTTCTTC.

This clone has a single count. V and J are TRBV18 and TRBJ1-3; tentative D call: TRBD1 (5 bases). This CDR3 spans 15 amino acids. V was cut by 2 bases and J by 1 base, with 9 bases left in between. Germline CDR1 reads KGHSH; CDR2 reads LQKENI. Here the CDR3 reads CASSPAGRSGNTIYF. The CDR3 DNA is TGTGCCAGCTCACCAGCAGGGCGATCTGGAAACACCATATATTTT.

The rearrangement joins TRBV19 to TRBJ2-5, with 7 bases that match TRBD2. CDR1 is LNHDA and CDR2 is SQIVND in the germline V gene (reference sequence). The CDR3 runs to 15 residues. The J segment lost 5 bases and the V segment lost 5 bases, leaving 11 bases of the junction unmatched. For the CDR3, the DNA is TGTGCCAGTAGTGGGCGAACTAGCGTGATGGAGACCCAGTACTTC. This sequence encodes CASSGRTSVMETQYF.